The 23 T cell receptor beta chains below come from one sample, sequenced in a study of low-dose radiotherapy and immunotherapy resistance in tumors. First-strand cDNA relied on TRAV- and TRBV-specific primers spanning alpha and beta chains. TCR amplification involved about 21 PCR cycles with a constant-region primer and V-primer adapter. TCRdb re-derived calls from the reads in MiXCR, one entry per CDR3 protein. This table has about 89,000 distinct CDR3 sequences, 9.4% appearing once. Time point denoted: before trial treatment. Sample: PBMCs, taken before treatment. These receptors originate from a male donor with prostate cancer.

This clonotype was seen repeatedly, ten times or more. This chain links TRBV27 with TRBJ2-1, with 7 bases fitting TRBD2. This CDR3 is built from 16 residues. J lost 2 bases, V lost 6 bases, and 10 bases had no gene match. Germline CDR1 MNHEY, CDR2 SMNVEV (reference sequence). The DNA of the CDR3 is TGTGCCAGCAGCTCTCTTGGGGGGGGGACCTACAATGAGCAGTTCTTC. The encoded protein is CASSSLGGGTYNEQFF.

This clonotype was detected ten times or more. The gene calls are TRBV28 and TRBJ1-1; 8 bases match TRBD1. V lost 5 bases to trimming and J lost 3 bases; unmatched junction nucleotides: 11. CDR3 length: 16 residues. Per germline, CDR1 MDHEN and CDR2 SYDVKM. In DNA, the CDR3 is TGTGCCAGCAGTCCACAGGGGGGCCCCTCATACACTGAAGCTTTCTTT. It is translated as CASSPQGGPSYTEAFF.

In its sample, this clonotype was seen many times. V gene TRBV3-1 combines with J gene TRBJ2-5, with 13 bases identical to TRBD2. CDR3 size: 17 residues. Germline V gene sequence: CDR1 LGHDT, CDR2 YNNKEL (reference sequence). Trimming at V came to 4 bases and at J to 4 bases, leaving 9 bases not matched to a gene. Written as DNA, the CDR3 is TGTGCCAGCAGCCCCTTCCGACTAGCGGGAGGATCAGAGACCCAGTACTTC. Translation gives CASSPFRLAGGSETQYF.

This clonotype was detected many times. The chain uses TRBV28 and TRBJ2-2; 8 bases align to TRBD1. Germline CDR1 is MDHEN and CDR2 is SYDVKM. This CDR3 region has 14 residues. Trimming cost V 5 bases and J 4 bases; bases outside gene matches: 3. For the CDR3, the DNA is TGTGCCAGCAGTCCTACAGGGGGCACCGGGGAGCTGTTTTTT. As protein: CASSPTGGTGELFF. The variable domain in full, completed from reference TRBV28 and TRBJ2-2, reads DVKVTQSSRYLVKRTGEKVFLECVQDMDHENMFWYRQDPGLGLRLIYFSYDVKMKEKGDIPEGYSVSREKKERFSLILESASTNQTSMYLCASSPTGGTGELFFGEGSRLTVL.

V gene TRBV7-6 combines with J gene TRBJ2-1; 14 bases align to TRBD2. Germline CDR1 SGHVS, CDR2 FNYEAQ. This CDR3 comprises 17 residues. V gave up 3 bases and J gave up 7 bases; unmatched junction bases: 8. As DNA, the CDR3 is TGTGCCAGCAGCTTGAGACTAGCGGGAGGGAGTCGGAATGAGCAGTTCTTC. Protein sequence: CASSLRLAGGSRNEQFF. Variable domain in full (rest from reference TRBV7-6 and TRBJ2-1): GAGVSQSPRYKVTKRGQDVALRCDPISGHVSLYWYRQALGQGPEFLTYFNYEAQQDKSGLPNDRFSAERPEGSISTLTIQRTEQRDSAMYRCASSLRLAGGSRNEQFFGPGTRLTVL.

This clonotype was found many times. This chain links TRBV20-1 with TRBJ2-1, with D perhaps matching TRBD1 (6 bases). Trimming removed 0 bases at V and 10 bases at J, with 19 bases between. The CDR3 extends over 15 amino acids. Germline loops: CDR1 DFQATT, CDR2 SNEGSKA (reference sequence). CDR3 region: CSARDRAQGFREQFF. The CDR3 bases are TGCAGTGCTAGAGATCGCGCGCAGGGGTTCCGCGAGCAGTTCTTC.

This clonotype was seen at least ten times. This chain uses TRBV2 with TRBJ2-1; D ambiguous. There are 12 residues in the CDR3. Germline V gene sequence: CDR1 SNHLY, CDR2 FYNNEI. With 6 bases removed from V and 5 bases from J, the gap between germline ends came to 8 bases. CDR3: CASRSEDNEQFF. In nucleotides, the CDR3 is TGTGCCAGCAGATCAGAAGACAATGAGCAGTTCTTC.

This sequence joins TRBV27 and TRBJ2-7; 8 bases are shared with TRBD1. CDR3 length: 16 amino acids. After removal of 5 bases from V and 2 bases from J, the junction contained 11 bases not matched to a gene. Germline V lookup: CDR1 MNHEY, CDR2 SMNVEV (reference sequence). CDR3 nucleotides: TGTGCCAGCAGTCAGACAGGGGTGGTACCTACCTACGAGCAGTACTTC. Encoded protein: CASSQTGVVPTYEQYF.

In this sample, this clonotype turned up once. The junction departs from germline at one end; a sequencing error may be responsible. The chain uses TRBV5-3 and TRBJ2-1; no reliable D call. TRBV5-3 is an ORF for which the function is uncertain. CDR3 length: 17 amino acids. The CDR3 is CASSLGHSLSSYNEQFF. The CDR3 nucleotides are TGTGCCAGCAGCTTAGGGCACAGTCTAAGCTCCTACAATGAGCAGTTCTTC.

This clonotype has a count of ten or more. At one end, the junction sequence differs from germline, possibly due to a read error. The chain has TRBV23-1 and TRBJ1-5; 9 nucleotides line up with TRBD1. TRBV23-1 carries the ORF label, with uncertain function. The CDR3 totals 14 residues. CDR3: CASSCTGGKQPQHF. The CDR3 nucleotides read TGCGCCAGCAGTTGCACAGGGGGCAAACAGCCCCAGCATTTT.

In its sample, this clonotype was seen a few times. J is TRBJ2-7 and V is TRBV27, with 7 nucleotides matching TRBD1. V lost 2 bases, J lost 4 bases, and 8 bases stayed unmatched. The CDR3 loop spans 15 amino acids. CDR1 and CDR2 (germline): MNHEY, SMNVEV (reference sequence). CDR3 amino acids: CASSLRDRADYEQYF. The CDR3 DNA reads TGTGCCAGCAGTTTACGAGACAGGGCGGATTACGAGCAGTACTTC.

This clonotype was detected many times. The rearrangement links TRBV10-3 to TRBJ2-7; possible D gene TRBD2, 6 bases. The CDR3 covers 15 residues. Per germline, CDR1 ENHRY and CDR2 SYGVKD. Trimming pared 0 bases from V and 0 bases from J, leaving 9 bases between. Here the CDR3 reads CAISESGTASYEQYF. The CDR3 DNA follows: TGTGCCATCAGTGAGTCCGGGACTGCCTCCTACGAGCAGTACTTC.

This clonotype occurred many times. The gene calls are TRBV27 and TRBJ2-3; 9 bases are shared with TRBD2. The CDR3 extends over 19 amino acids. The trim removed 2 bases at V and 0 bases at J, leaving 12 bases unmatched. In germline, CDR1 is MNHEY, CDR2 SMNVEV (reference sequence). The CDR3 sequence is CASSLIPRSGRGSTDTQYF. The CDR3 bases are TGTGCCAGCAGTTTAATCCCCCGTAGCGGGAGAGGAAGCACAGATACGCAGTATTTT.

This clonotype has a count of ten or more. The chain links TRBV28 to TRBJ2-4; 11 bases match TRBD1. After removal of 5 bases from V and 6 bases from J, the junction contained 3 bases not matched to a gene. This CDR3 has 14 residues. The germline V gene encodes CDR1 MDHEN and CDR2 SYDVKM. The CDR3 DNA sequence: TGTGCCAGCAGTGAGGGACAGGGGGGAAACATTCAGTACTTC. This sequence encodes CASSEGQGGNIQYF.

This clonotype was seen at least ten times. The chain uses TRBV3-1 and TRBJ2-1; D is unclear. CDR1 and CDR2 (germline): LGHDT, YNNKEL (reference sequence). V lost 0 bases and J lost 2, with 11 bases in between. This CDR3 is built from 16 residues. The CDR3 DNA reads TGTGCCAGCAGCCAAGATGCCTCGGGCACCTACAATGAGCAGTTCTTC. This codes for CASSQDASGTYNEQFF.

Notes on this clonotype: A far larger clone is a single base away, which makes a read error likely. This chain links TRBV11-1 with TRBJ2-1; possible D gene TRBD2, 6 bases. The CDR3 length is 15 residues. CDR1 is SGHAT and CDR2 is FQDESV in the germline V gene (reference sequence). The CDR3 loop is CASKYPGTSYKEQFF. The CDR3, as DNA: TGTGCCAGCAAGTACCCCGGGACTTCCTACAAGGAGCAGTTCTTC.

This clonotype was picked up many times. The rearrangement uses TRBV19 and TRBJ1-1; 10 bases map to TRBD1. V was clipped by 4 bases and J by 4 bases; unmatched bases: 3. Germline V gene data show CDR1 as LNHDA and CDR2 as SQIVND (reference sequence). CDR3 length: 14 residues. In DNA, the CDR3 is TGTGCCAGTAGTAAGGGGGACAGGGGCACTGAAGCTTTCTTT. Its protein is CASSKGDRGTEAFF.

This clonotype was counted ten times or more. V usage is TRBV12-3 or TRBV12-4 and J usage is TRBJ2-1; possibly TRBD2 for D (6 bases). V was cut by 1 base and J by 2 bases, with 9 bases left in between. The CDR3 consists of 15 residues. The CDR3 is CASSLDGRTYNEQFF. The CDR3 DNA reads TGTGCCAGCAGTTTAGACGGGAGAACCTACAATGAGCAGTTCTTC.

CDR3 nucleotide sequence: TGTGCCAGCAGCCCCCGGGACGGCACAACTAATGAAAAACTGTTTTTT. Translation gives CASSPRDGTTNEKLFF. The chain combines TRBV3-1 with TRBJ1-4, with a possible D match to TRBD1 (5 bases). CDR1 LGHDT and CDR2 YNNKEL come from the germline V gene (reference sequence). V lost 4 bases and J lost 0, with 12 bases in between. The CDR3 contains 16 residues.

This clonotype was recorded many times. The chain carries TRBV30 and TRBJ2-1; possibly TRBD2 for D (5 bases). CDR3 length: 13 amino acids. Trimming removed 0 bases from V and 9 bases from J, with 12 bases in between. Germline CDR1 GTSNPN, CDR2 SVGIG (reference sequence). CDR3: CAWSVATNGEQFF. The CDR3 bases are TGTGCCTGGAGTGTAGCGACTAACGGTGAGCAGTTCTTC.

In regard to this clonotype: It differs at one base from a far larger clone, so likely a read error. V is TRBV9 and J is TRBJ2-5; 10 nucleotides match TRBD1. The CDR3 spans 16 residues. CDR1 is SGDLS, CDR2 YYNGEE, per germline. The J segment lost 11 bases and the V segment lost 0 bases, leaving 13 bases of the junction unmatched. The CDR3 DNA reads TGTGCCAGCAGCGTAGCTCTCGGGACAGGGGCCAATGAGCAGTACTTC. Translated: CASSVALGTGANEQYF.

The table lists this clonotype with many counts. The chain joins TRBV19 to TRBJ1-2, with 7 bases fitting TRBD1. Germline V lookup: CDR1 LNHDA, CDR2 SQIVND (reference sequence). The J segment lost 8 bases and the V segment lost 1 base, leaving 4 bases of the junction unmatched. This CDR3 comprises 13 residues. The CDR3 nucleotides read TGTGCCAGTAGTATAGGCAGGGGGAGCGGCTACACCTTC. This sequence encodes CASSIGRGSGYTF.

This clonotype was found many times. This chain connects TRBV7-2 to TRBJ2-3, with D hard to call. Germline V gene lookup returns CDR1 SGHTA and CDR2 FQGNSA. The V and J ends lost 4 bases and 1 base respectively, with 15 bases between them. There are 16 residues in the CDR3. The chain's CDR3 is CASSSNVNPRTDTQYF. The CDR3 nucleotides are TGTGCCAGCAGCTCCAACGTTAACCCGCGCACAGATACGCAGTATTTT.